Listed below are T cell receptor beta chains from one sample, sequenced in a study of T cell repertoires in cytomegalovirus infection. TCRdb ran MiXCR on the reads and lists one entry per CDR3 protein. The table has approximately 990,000 distinct CDR3 sequences, under 40% seen once. What these receptors recognize is not known. Source: cultured CD8+ T cells from PBMCs, taken from culture after CMV antigen stimulation. The receptors here all came from a human donor in good health (CMV status not recorded). Some clones in this sample may be carry-over from other donors' samples. The CDR3 runs from the conserved cysteine through the conserved F or W. Fields, in order: CDR3 DNA, CDR3 protein, clone size, V gene, J gene, D gene. A D gene is named only where the DNA matches it firmly. The listing skips clone size in some rows; elsewhere it reads once, few, many or a size class.

DNA: TGTGCCACCAGCCCCGAGTGGGAGGGCAAAAACATTCAGTACTTC; CDR3: CATSPEWEGKNIQYF; size: -; V: TRBV15; J: TRBJ2-4; D: TRBD2
DNA: TGTGCCAGCAGCTTTAGCCCGCGGGGGCGCACAGATACGCAGTATTTT; CDR3: CASSFSPRGRTDTQYF; size: many; V: TRBV7-2; J: TRBJ2-3; D: -
DNA: TGTGCCAGCAGTTCACCGGGACAGGGATCCGAGCAGTACTTC; CDR3: CASSSPGQGSEQYF; size: -; V: TRBV6-2/TRBV6-3; J: TRBJ2-7; D: TRBD1
DNA: TGTGCCAGCAGTTCAGGGAAATTCAATGGCCTCCACTTT; CDR3: CASSSGKFNGLHF; size: -; V: TRBV27; J: TRBJ1-6; D: -
DNA: TGTGCCAGCAGCACCCGTCCGCATAGCTACTATGGCTACACCTTC; CDR3: CASSTRPHSYYGYTF; size: many; V: TRBV11-3; J: TRBJ1-2; D: -
DNA: TGCGCCAGCAGCTTGGAGGGCCGTTGGACTGAAGCTTTCTTT; CDR3: CASSLEGRWTEAFF; size: -; V: TRBV5-1; J: TRBJ1-1; D: -
DNA: TGTGCCAGTAGTATGCAAGCCAATCGCGACAGGGCAGGAGAGACCCAGTACTTC; CDR3: CASSMQANRDRAGETQYF; size: -; V: TRBV19; J: TRBJ2-5; D: TRBD1
DNA: TGTGCCAGCAGCAGCCTCCCCGTTCACACCGGGGAGCTGTTTTTT; CDR3: CASSSLPVHTGELFF; size: once; V: TRBV5-4; J: TRBJ2-2; D: -
DNA: TGTGCCAGCAGTTCCCTAGCGGGTATGCAGTTCTTC; CDR3: CASSSLAGMQFF; size: -; V: TRBV6-6; J: TRBJ2-1; D: TRBD2
DNA: TGTGCCATCAGTGAGCCAGGGGACACTGAAGCTTTCTTT; CDR3: CAISEPGDTEAFF; size: -; V: TRBV10-3; J: TRBJ1-1; D: -
DNA: TGTACCAGCAGCTTCTACCTGACCGCACCGGCTGGCGAGCAGTACTTC; CDR3: CTSSFYLTAPAGEQYF; size: -; V: TRBV5-5; J: TRBJ2-7; D: -
DNA: TGTGCCACCAGTCTACAGGGGTACCAAGAGACCCAGTACTTC; CDR3: CATSLQGYQETQYF; size: -; V: TRBV15; J: TRBJ2-5; D: TRBD1
DNA: TGTGCCAGCAGCTCATTGAGTGGGGAGCTGTTTTTT; CDR3: CASSSLSGELFF; size: -; V: TRBV7-9; J: TRBJ2-2; D: -
DNA: TGTGCCAGCAGCCCGGATGAGGGGGCGATTTGGTATGGCTACACCTTC; CDR3: CASSPDEGAIWYGYTF; size: few; V: TRBV7-9; J: TRBJ1-2; D: TRBD1
DNA: TGTGCCAGTAGTATAGGCGCAGTCCACACAGATACGCAGTATTTT; CDR3: CASSIGAVHTDTQYF; size: few; V: TRBV19; J: TRBJ2-3; D: -
DNA: TGTGCCAGCAGTTACTCGAATCGGAGGGCTAATGAAAAACTGTTTTTT; CDR3: CASSYSNRRANEKLFF; size: few; V: TRBV6-6; J: TRBJ1-4; D: -
DNA: TGTGCCACCGCCAGCGGGGTTAATGAGCAGTTCTTC; CDR3: CATASGVNEQFF; size: -; V: TRBV24-1; J: TRBJ2-1; D: TRBD2
DNA: TGTGCCAGCAGCTCTCCCCCGGACAGGGGAGTAATGACGACTAATGAAAAACTGTTTTTT; CDR3: CASSSPPDRGVMTTNEKLFF; size: -; V: TRBV12-3/TRBV12-4; J: TRBJ1-4; D: TRBD1
DNA: TGCGCCAGCAGCCCGCTCCAAACTAGCGGGGGATGGTATGAGCAGTTCTTC; CDR3: CASSPLQTSGGWYEQFF; size: -; V: TRBV4-3; J: TRBJ2-1; D: TRBD2
DNA: TGTGCCAGCAGTTTGACCAGGGGGCTCGGAAACACCATATATTTT; CDR3: CASSLTRGLGNTIYF; size: -; V: TRBV27; J: TRBJ1-3; D: TRBD1